This TCR beta chain was documented in a study of blood T cell repertoires in COVID-19. Study overall: Samples taken during acute and convalescent COVID-19 were collected in the United States, Italy and Spain. Sample material is recorded as cDNA or gDNA derived from T cells, B-cell-depleted T cells, or PBMCs.

Original analysis: Using reference gene primer amplification, nucleated cell counts were estimated. Assay used: immunoSEQ multiplex PCR; TCRdb lists only in-frame clones, some missing. The V and J calls and the clone size are those of that table, but D and trimming were determined from the DNA. The sample shows 250,000 to 350,000 clones, about 83% of them seen only once. V dropped 4 bases and J dropped 8 bases, with 17 bases sitting between them. The CDR3 loop spans 14 amino acids. Germline values: CDR1 SNHLY, CDR2 FYNNEI. The material sequenced was peripheral blood. This chain links TRBV2 with TRBJ1-2; TRBD1 might be the D (5 bases). The origin of this receptor is a woman aged 45-60 years with acute or convalescent COVID-19. CDR3 amino acids: CASSGKGAERGYTF. The CDR3 DNA reads as TGTGCCAGCAGTGGAAAAGGGGCCGAACGAGGCTACACCTTC.